This TCR beta chain is drawn from a study of T cells after yellow fever vaccination. Study-wide results and caveats: In post-booster samples, most primary-vaccination clones reappeared (96% CD4, approximately 91% CD8). The secondary T-cell response peaked on day 5, not day 15, but was weaker.

Trimming stripped 2 bases from V and 0 bases from J, with 9 bases between. Germline V gene data show CDR1 as SGHTA and CDR2 as FQGNSA. The CDR3 loop spans 15 amino acids. TCRdb used MiXCR to reprocess the 5' RACE reads, holding one entry per CDR3 protein. The table includes fewer than 450,000 distinct CDR3 sequences, around 10% detected once. This clonotype was seen ten or more times. Its antigen is unidentified. This chain links TRBV7-2 with TRBJ2-3; D possibly uses TRBD1 or TRBD2 (5 bases each). This TCR derives from a man aged 18 to 30 who received the YFV17D yellow fever vaccine. This specimen was PBMCs, taken on the day of the first yellow fever vaccination. The CDR3, as DNA: TGTGCCAGCAGCTTATCGAGGGGCAGCACAGATACGCAGTATTTT. It yields the protein CASSLSRGSTDTQYF.